This T cell receptor (beta chain) was sequenced in a study of blood T cell repertoires in COVID-19. At the level of the study: COVID-19 samples, acute and convalescent, were from the United States, Italy and Spain. The analysed material was cDNA or gDNA that came from T cells, B-cell-depleted T cells, or PBMCs.

Authors' data handling: Amplification of reference gene primers was used by the study to estimate nucleated cell counts. The protocol was immunoSEQ multiplex PCR, while the TCRdb copy is restricted to in-frame clones and leaves out a portion. The V and J calls and the clone size are those of that table, but D and trimming were determined from the DNA. In the table there are just under 250,000 clones, more than 75% of which are singletons. Germline CDR1 is SGHRS and CDR2 is YFSETQ. The CDR3 is 16 residues long. The V end was cut by 2 bases, the J end by 4 bases, with 18 bases between. Material: peripheral blood. The chain links TRBV5-1 to TRBJ2-5; tentative D call: TRBD1 (6 bases). The sequence derives from a young woman who had recovered from COVID-19. DNA of the CDR3: TGCGCCAGCAGCTTTTCCGGGACACCGATCGGAGAGACCCAGTACTTC. Translating it yields CASSFSGTPIGETQYF.